These T cell receptor beta chains were read from a single sample in a study of graft-versus-host responses after intestinal transplantation. Their antigen targets remain unknown. TCRdb's table, derived via immunoSEQ multiplex PCR, lists solely in-frame clones and lacks some. The repertoire consists of roughly 100,000 clones, with around 93% occurring once and the leading ten covering 0.069%. The sequencing here drew on unstimulated CD8+ T cells sorted from spleen or lymph node cells, taken before transplant. Receptors were obtained from a human donor who was the organ donor for an intestinal transplant. Both conserved end residues are part of each CDR3. The D gene is left open where the match is weak.

d_call,j_call,v_call,cdr3_nt,cdr3_aa
-,TRBJ2-2,TRBV18,TGTGCCAGCTCACCAGTGGTATCGGGTATGAACACCGGGGAGCTGTTTTTT,CASSPVVSGMNTGELFF
TRBD2,TRBJ2-2,TRBV7-6,TGTGCCAGCAGTCTCTGGGATACTAGCGGGAGGGCCGTATCCGGGGAGCTGTTTTTT,CASSLWDTSGRAVSGELFF
-,TRBJ1-2,TRBV7-2,TGTGCCAGCAGCGTAACCGGGACAAGCGACGGTGGCTACACCTTC,CASSVTGTSDGGYTF
TRBD1,TRBJ2-7,TRBV5-4,TGTGCCAGCAGCTTTCCAGGGGGCGAGCAGTACTTC,CASSFPGGEQYF
-,TRBJ1-2,TRBV29-1,TGCAGCGTTGAAAGGAGGGGAGGTGATGGCTACACCTTC,CSVERRGGDGYTF
-,TRBJ2-7,TRBV11-2,TGTGCCAGCAGCCGGACAGCCTACGAGCAGTACTTC,CASSRTAYEQYF
TRBD1,TRBJ1-1,TRBV2,TGTGCCAGCCCCCCCGAGGGGGCGAGGAACACTGAAGCTTTCTTT,CASPPEGARNTEAFF
TRBD1,TRBJ2-3,TRBV5-1,TGCGCCAGCAGCTTTTACAGGGGGCTAAGCACAGATACGCAGTATTTT,CASSFYRGLSTDTQYF
TRBD1,TRBJ2-5,TRBV7-9,TGTGCCAGCAGTCCGGACAGGGGGTTCCAAGAGACCCAGTACTTC,CASSPDRGFQETQYF
-,TRBJ2-7,TRBV6-5,TGTGCCAGCAGTTACACGCGGAGTTCCTTCTACGAGCAGTACTTC,CASSYTRSSFYEQYF
-,TRBJ2-3,TRBV4-2,TGTGCCAGCAGCCCCATCCGGGAAGTCACAGATACGCAGTATTTT,CASSPIREVTDTQYF